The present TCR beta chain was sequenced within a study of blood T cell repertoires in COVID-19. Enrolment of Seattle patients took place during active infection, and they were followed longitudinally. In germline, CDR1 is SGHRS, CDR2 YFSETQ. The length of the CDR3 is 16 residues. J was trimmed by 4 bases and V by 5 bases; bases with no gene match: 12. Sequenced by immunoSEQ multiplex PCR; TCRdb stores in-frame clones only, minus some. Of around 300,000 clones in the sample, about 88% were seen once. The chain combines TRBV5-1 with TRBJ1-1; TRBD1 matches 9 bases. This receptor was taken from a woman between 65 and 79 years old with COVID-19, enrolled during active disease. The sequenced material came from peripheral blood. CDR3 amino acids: CASRPSGQGFGTEAFF. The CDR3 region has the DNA TGCGCCAGCAGGCCGTCGGGACAGGGCTTCGGCACTGAAGCTTTCTTT.